This T cell receptor (beta chain) was found in a study of memory CD4+ T cells and cytomegalovirus serostatus (dated by TCRdb to about 2019). General notes on the study: A total of some 33 healthy Belgian adults, of whom 9 were CMV seropositive and some 24 were CMV seronegative, were included in the cohort. To replicate a published TCR-based CMV serostatus classifier, the study sequenced CD4+ memory TCRbeta repertoires from a Belgian cohort whose cytomegalovirus serostatus was known.

As encoded in the germline V gene, CDR1 is SNHLY while CDR2 is FYNNEI. V loses 6 bases of germline sequence and J loses 2 bases, and the interval between the two ends is 16 bases. The CDR3 sequence holds 16 residues, the cysteine and phenylalanine included. CDR3 DNA only is kept here, 48 bases in frame from base 1. The Quick-DNA Microprep Kit was used to extract genomic DNA from the sorted cells. TCRbeta DNA was amplified with the immunoSEQ hsTCRbeta kit following the manufacturer's protocol. An Illumina MiSeq instrument was used to sequence the TCRbeta libraries. The original methods were these. Following removal of out-of-frame sequences, 2 million to 2.5 million distinct TCRbeta sequences were retained, with an average of about 63,000 per individual. Each individual was scored using the number of around 180 previously reported CMV-associated TCRbeta sequences that the individual carried and the total number of productive distinct TCRbeta sequences. A beta-binomial model was reimplemented in Python, and random forests from scikit-learn, run with default parameters, were trained on data from the US cohort. On the Belgian cohort, classifier performance was reported as the median AUC, along with percentile confidence intervals, across 10,000 bootstrap iterations. TCRdb took over this immuneACCESS table, retaining in-frame rearrangements with V and J assigned. Such tables are incomplete; in checked studies, under half of the missing clones stem from an unresolved V gene, and the remainder is unexplained. The DNA was the basis for D and trimming; V, J and clone size are from that table. This sample has around 99,000 clones in its table, and roughly 80% of those were observed once. The ten largest clonotypes hold 3.6% of the sample.

Single viable CD3+CD4+CD8-CD45RO+ cells were sorted as memory CD4+ T cells on a FACSAria II. CMV serostatus was assessed using a Roche Elecsys assay, by which serum IgG against CMV pp150, pp28, p38 and p52 was detected. Once the samples were thawed, total CD4+ T cells were enriched through positive selection using CD4 magnetic microbeads. Samples originated from another study that specifically interrogated the CD4+ T cell memory repertoire. Following standard operating procedures, peripheral blood mononuclear cells were isolated and cryopreserved, while serum was kept at -80 degrees C. CD3-PerCP (BW264/56), CD4-APC (RPA-T4), CD45RO-PE (UCHT1) and CD8-Pacific Orange (3B5) antibodies were used for staining, and non-viable cells were excluded with Sytox blue. Paper-wide results and their limitations: For CMV serostatus prediction, a median bootstrapped AUC of roughly 0.94 was reached with the original framework, and a median bootstrapped AUC of about 0.9 was reached with a US-trained random forest. On the Belgian cohort, the classifier based on the original framework reached a median bootstrapped AUC of 0.95, with a 95% CI of 0.76-1.00. Results were interpreted as suggesting that the CMV-associated TCR signature is largely present in the CD4+ memory repertoire. Among the 150 to 200 previously reported CMV-associated TCRbeta sequences, approximately 70 showed up in the CD4+ memory repertoires, with each one found in between one and five individuals. Only CD4+CD45RO+ memory cells were sequenced, unlike the original study, which covered naive and memory CD4+ and CD8+ populations.

Concerning this clone itself: The target of this receptor is not known. No much larger clonotype is one base removed from it; base qualities were not supplied.

This clonotype was sampled from an adult in good health and CMV-seropositive. Sequencing was done on a sample of memory CD4+ T cells from blood. The sequence joins TRBV2 to TRBJ2-2; the D gene is tentatively TRBD1 or TRBD2, each matching 6 bases. The DNA sequence is given as TGTGCCAGCAGCCTACAGGGACTCTCAAACACCGGGGAGCTGTTTTTT. Protein translation: CASSLQGLSNTGELFF.